A selection of T cell receptor beta chains follows, all from one sample in a study of blood T cells in healthy people across ages. TCRdb independently ran MiXCR on the 5' RACE reads; one entry per CDR3 protein. There are about 640,000 distinct CDR3 sequences in the sample; under 70% occur only once, and 30% to 40% lies in the top ten. Sample: blood. The receptor set was obtained from a man in his 60s in good health. CDR3s include the opening cysteine and the closing phenylalanine or tryptophan. A D gene is named only where the DNA matches it firmly.

TRBJ2-1 | TRBD2 | TRBV12-3/TRBV12-4 | CASSSLAGGVLDEQFF
TRBJ1-2 | - | TRBV5-5 | CASSLYRTSYQGYTF
TRBJ2-3 | - | TRBV20-1 | CSAEGSPGTDTQYF
TRBJ1-2 | - | TRBV29-1 | CSVEGVSGGYTF
TRBJ1-5 | - | TRBV7-2 | CASSSRVNQPQHF
TRBJ2-1 | - | TRBV5-1 | CASSPQTVGEQFF
TRBJ2-5 | TRBD1 | TRBV5-1 | CASSSQGREGETQYF
TRBJ2-5 | TRBD2 | TRBV4-1 | CASSQVAGGQETQYF
TRBJ2-6 | TRBD1 | TRBV7-9 | CASSRTGFSGANVLTF
TRBJ1-4 | TRBD1 | TRBV29-1 | CSGETGEKLFF
TRBJ2-5 | - | TRBV29-1 | CSVVRGKGETQYF
TRBJ1-5 | - | TRBV27 | CASSSADRWGNQPQHF
TRBJ2-7 | TRBD2 | TRBV4-1 | CASSQEQRGGLYEQYF
TRBJ2-7 | - | TRBV20-1 | CSARDAPAYEQYF
TRBJ1-1 | - | TRBV20-1 | CLIGGLGTEAFF
TRBJ2-7 | TRBD1 | TRBV6-5 | CASSSPGQGTYEQYF
TRBJ2-5 | - | TRBV5-1 | CASMEGSQETQYF
TRBJ2-5 | - | TRBV4-3 | CASSLQLGLSEETQYF
TRBJ1-2 | TRBD1 | TRBV6-6 | CASTHTGQGDNYTF
TRBJ2-7 | - | TRBV28 | CASSLRASSSYEQYF
TRBJ2-1 | - | TRBV18 | CASSPLDPGVVNEQFF
- | TRBD2 | TRBV11-2 | CASSPGGGVHEQYF
TRBJ2-7 | TRBD2 | TRBV27 | CASRLAGKSSYEQYF
TRBJ2-1 | TRBD1 | TRBV20-1 | CSGRTGWEQFF
TRBJ2-5 | - | TRBV5-1 | CASSLGPGNGPQYF
- | TRBD2 | TRBV12-5 | CASGHSGGPSAYEQYF
TRBJ2-5 | TRBD1 | TRBV5-1 | CASSLGTGQETQYF
TRBJ1-6 | - | TRBV2 | CASSPTNNSPLHF